This is a list of T cell receptor beta chains from one sample in a study of blood T cell repertoires in COVID-19. Data came from immunoSEQ multiplex PCR; TCRdb stores just in-frame clones and leaves some out. The table includes tens of thousands of clones, roughly 87% detected once. Sequenced: peripheral blood. These receptors originate from a woman of 80 years or more with acute or convalescent COVID-19. Each CDR3 is given without its conserved first and last residue. D genes are given only for firm matches. Expanded clones are given a class, and other clones once, few, many or no size at all.

>TRBV27|12|-|TRBJ2-7|-
ASSFDRRSYEQY
>TRBV30|9|few|TRBJ1-1|-
AWSVPGEAF
>TRBV3-1/TRBV3-2|13|-|TRBJ2-3|TRBD1
ASSLRDRGSGTQY
>TRBV18|13|-|TRBJ2-2|-
ASSPDFGGTGELF
>TRBV27|14|-|TRBJ2-3|-
ASTTGGARGTDTQY
>TRBV6-2/TRBV6-3|10|-|TRBJ1-1|-
ASSVTATEAF
>TRBV23-1|11|-|TRBJ2-7|-
ASSHDRGYEQY
>TRBV19|14|-|TRBJ2-3|TRBD2
ASSNPQRGGTDTQY
>TRBV30|13|once|TRBJ1-2|TRBD1
AWSVGDRGSDGYT
>TRBV10-1|14|once|TRBJ2-3|-
ASSDLGEVSTDTQY
>TRBV19|12|-|TRBJ2-3|-
ASKVTANTDTQY
>TRBV4-1|12|-|TRBJ2-6|TRBD1
ASSQVDRVDVLT
>TRBV9|16|-|TRBJ2-5|TRBD2
ASSVGLAGDPRPETQY
>TRBV3-1/TRBV3-2|13|-|TRBJ2-5|-
ASSRRLAPQETQY
>TRBV24-1|14|-|TRBJ2-3|TRBD2
ATSFGGAVGPDTQY
>TRBV3-1/TRBV3-2|14|-|TRBJ2-1|TRBD2
ASSQEGRVSYNEQF
>TRBV6-5|12|-|TRBJ2-3|TRBD1
ASSGTGSPDTQY
>TRBV6-5|13|once|TRBJ2-7|-
ASRVFGQTVDEQY
>TRBV6-4|12|once|TRBJ1-2|-
ATSPRGGLGGYT
>TRBV5-1|13|-|TRBJ1-2|-
ASSLELGGGYGYT
>TRBV18|13|-|TRBJ2-3|TRBD2
ASSPTSGGADTQY
>TRBV5-1|14|-|TRBJ2-2|-
ASSPTTGLVTGELF
>TRBV2|10|-|TRBJ2-7|-
ASSRLVGEQY
>TRBV7-2|13|-|TRBJ2-1|-
ASSFGASLNNEQF
>TRBV7-2|12|-|TRBJ1-2|-
ASNPTGGLHGYT
>TRBV7-2|17|-|TRBJ2-3|TRBD2
ASSAWGLVAGGTTDTQY
>TRBV2|14|-|TRBJ1-1|TRBD1
ASSESPDRADTEAF
>TRBV5-1|13|-|TRBJ2-3|TRBD2
ASSYSGTRGNTQY
>TRBV5-1|13|once|TRBJ2-4|-
ASSLAPIAKNIQY
>TRBV30|14|-|TRBJ2-3|TRBD1
AWRGGTGRGTATQY
>TRBV6-6|11|-|TRBJ1-1|-
ASGGSGNTEAF
>TRBV6-5|12|-|TRBJ2-3|TRBD2
ASRVAGGADTQY
>TRBV27|14|-|TRBJ2-7|TRBD1
ASRKHRDRDFGEQY
>TRBV29-1|10|-|TRBJ1-1|-
SVGAPGGEAF
>TRBV19|12|-|TRBJ2-1|-
ASSRGSGYNEQF
>TRBV10-1|12|-|TRBJ2-1|TRBD2
ASSEDRGVDEQF
>TRBV11-2|14|-|TRBJ2-3|TRBD2
ASSLDRAGGTDTQY
>TRBV27|13|once|TRBJ2-3|-
ASSRKFAGTDTQY
>TRBV7-6|11|-|TRBJ2-3|-
ASSLTSGYTQY
>TRBV6-5|11|-|TRBJ2-1|-
ASSGQLYNEQF
>TRBV7-9|14|-|TRBJ1-6|TRBD1
ASSLVIGTGNSPLH
>TRBV7-2|14|-|TRBJ2-3|TRBD2
ASSPGLAGGMDTQY
>TRBV28|14|-|TRBJ2-5|TRBD1
ASRSGTGGVRETQY
>TRBV5-4|13|once|TRBJ2-1|TRBD1
ASSSTGTSYNEQF
>TRBV6-1|14|-|TRBJ2-3|-
ASSESASTSTDTQY
>TRBV10-2|13|-|TRBJ2-1|TRBD2
ASSGTSGVQIEQF
>TRBV7-9|12|-|TRBJ1-1|TRBD1
ASSPGTGGTEAF
>TRBV18|13|-|TRBJ1-3|-
ASSPAVSSGNTIY
>TRBV27|14|-|TRBJ2-2|TRBD2
ASSWTGGPNTGELF
>TRBV5-1|11|few|TRBJ2-5|-
ASSPGDQETQY
>TRBV28|12|-|TRBJ1-2|-
ASSLMAGPYGYT
>TRBV3-1/TRBV3-2|14|-|TRBJ2-5|-
ASSRAEADGRETQY
>TRBV11-2|12|-|TRBJ2-7|-
ASSPRTATYEQY
>TRBV2|11|few|TRBJ1-2|-
ASSVTGIYGYT
>TRBV6-5|13|-|TRBJ2-4|TRBD1
ASRRTGGMRNIQY